This TCR beta chain originates from a study of cytomegalovirus exposure and HLA in healthy donors. Study results and limitations: In all likelihood, a cluster of highly shared sequence variants was a sequencing artifact. A missense DCLRE1C variant was associated with V- and J-gene trimming of TCR beta chains in a later analysis, and an independent cohort replicated the association.

With regard to this clone: What it recognizes is unknown.

The germline V gene encodes CDR1 SNHLY and CDR2 FYNNEI. V lost 5 bases and J lost 0, with 14 bases in between. The CDR3 totals 15 residues. PCR was performed using 60 Vbeta and 13 Jbeta primers. Repertoires were generated with immunoSEQ multiplex PCR, while TCRdb's copy carries only in-frame clones and drops some. The sample consists of about 160,000 clones, roughly 80% of them appearing once. The receptor was derived from a man under 40 in good health and CMV-seropositive. The genes are TRBV2 and TRBJ2-7; no clear D. Sequencing was done on a sample of PBMCs. The CDR3 nucleotides read TGTGCCAGCAGTTACAGTCTCGCAGTCTCCTACGAGCAGTACTTC. It yields the protein CASSYSLAVSYEQYF.